This TCR beta chain was captured by sequencing in a study of early T cells in non-severe SARS-CoV-2 infection. This clonotype was recorded at least ten times. Its antigen is not known. Separate cDNA molecules each had unique molecular identifiers attached to them. TCRdb redid the calling of the 5' RACE reads with MiXCR, one entry per CDR3 protein. The sample consists of under 70,000 distinct CDR3 sequences, less than 15% of them appearing once. Trimming removed 5 bases at V and 5 bases at J, with 3 bases between. This CDR3 region has 11 residues. Germline values: CDR1 ENHRY, CDR2 SYGVKD. Whole-study results and caveats: CD4 and private specificities were missed by VDJdb matching, which favored anti-spike CD8 responses.

This specimen consisted of whole blood, obtained at baseline. This TCR was recovered from an adult who was a healthcare worker with PCR-confirmed SARS-CoV-2 infection or an uninfected control (not recorded which). The V and J genes are TRBV10-3 and TRBJ2-2; D gene uncertain. The DNA for the CDR3 is TGTGCCATCAGTCAAACCGGGGAGCTGTTTTTT. Its protein is CAISQTGELFF.